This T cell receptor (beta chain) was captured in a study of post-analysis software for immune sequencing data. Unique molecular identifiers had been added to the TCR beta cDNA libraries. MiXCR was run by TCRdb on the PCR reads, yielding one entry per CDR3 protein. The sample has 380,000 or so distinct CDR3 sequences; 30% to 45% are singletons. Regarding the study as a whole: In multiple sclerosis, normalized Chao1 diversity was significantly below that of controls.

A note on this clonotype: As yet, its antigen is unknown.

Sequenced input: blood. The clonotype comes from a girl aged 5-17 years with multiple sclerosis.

The CDR3 DNA reads as TGCAGTGCTAGGCCATCGGGGTGGGATAAGCAGTTCTTC. This gives the protein CSARPSGWDKQFF. This sequence joins TRBV20-1 and TRBJ2-1; the D gene is possibly TRBD2 (5 bases). V lost 3 bases and J lost 11, with 17 bases in between. Germline V lookup: CDR1 DFQATT, CDR2 SNEGSKA (reference sequence). CDR3 size: 13 residues.